This T cell receptor beta chain was captured in a study of response to subunit inactivated influenza vaccine (dated by TCRdb to the late 2010s). Some background on the complete study: The study used deep quantitative T cell receptor repertoire profiling to track responses to a trivalent subunit inactivated influenza vaccine. The full study reports these points: The authors suggested that each seasonal influenza vaccination may recruit only a limited number of new T cells.

Library method: RT-PCR. Sequencing relied on an Illumina HiSeq 2500. The raw public reads went through TCRdb reprocessing: fastp at Q25, MiXCR clone calling, in-frame beta chains kept. Rows with a matching CDR3 protein are joined into one entry that keeps the most common DNA and genes. The sample table lists a few hundred thousand distinct CDR3 sequences, around a fifth of them with a count of one. The leading ten clones occupy about 10% of the sample. Sequences LGHDT (CDR1) and YNNKEL (CDR2) are obtained from the germline V gene (reference sequence). The CDR3, cysteine through phenylalanine, is 14 amino acids long. The entry retains the CDR3 DNA only, 42 bases that are in frame from base 1. Relative to germline, V is 3 bases shorter and J is 2 bases shorter, with 11 bases between their ends. Note on this clonotype: No antigen is known for it. The sample holds no much larger clone one base away, and base qualities are not on file.

Sequencing used PBMCs from blood, obtained approximately 22 months after vaccination. This chain joins TRBV3-1 to TRBJ2-7; no D gene call is confident. The origin of this receptor is a man in his fifties or sixties who received an inactivated influenza vaccine. Donor details come from another sample of the same person, matched by shared clones. The DNA sequence reads TGTGCCAGCAGCCAGAGCGTCCGGACCTACGAGCAGTACTTC. Its protein reads: CASSQSVRTYEQYF.